This T cell receptor (beta chain) appears in the sequencing data of a study of identical twins. Study findings and constraints: For out-of-frame alpha sequences shared by twins, low generation probability was in excess. Beta out-of-frame sequences displayed a weaker excess of sharing between twins.

Unique molecular identifiers were in the cDNA, with template-switch universal primer binding. TCRdb reprocessed the 5' RACE reads with MiXCR, giving one entry per CDR3 protein. The table lists 540,000 or so distinct CDR3 sequences, under 25% of them singletons, with approximately 0.5% in the top ten. On this clonotype itself: The antigen is not known.

The CDR3 is 14 amino acids. Per germline, CDR1 DFQATT and CDR2 SNEGSKA (reference sequence). V was clipped by 0 bases and J by 7 bases, with 13 bases between them. The sample also formed part of further work on yellow fever vaccine responses in identical twins.

The sample was CD4+ T cells sorted from blood. This receptor was taken from a woman aged 18-29 years in good health. This chain connects TRBV20-1 to TRBJ2-4; D unclear. The CDR3 protein is CSAREDQMKNIQYF. CDR3 coding DNA: TGCAGTGCTAGAGAGGACCAGATGAAGAACATTCAGTACTTC.